The present T cell receptor beta chain was sequenced within a study of cytomegalovirus exposure and HLA in healthy donors. Study-wide points: TCR beta sequences numbering around 15,000 were associated with HLA alleles at 0.05 false discovery rate in a later analysis.

The PCR contained 60 Vbeta and 13 Jbeta primers. Profiling relied on immunoSEQ multiplex PCR, and the TCRdb table lists in-frame clones only, not all of them. Found here are 95,000 to 150,000 clones, about 82% of them singletons; the top ten hold roughly 2%. Trimming took 6 bases from V and 6 from J; bases not matched to a gene: 6. Germline CDR1 and CDR2: SNHLY and FYNNEI. The CDR3 is 14 amino acids. Concerning this clone: What it recognizes is unknown.

This clonotype was obtained from a man aged 50-60 years in good health and CMV-seronegative. Specimen: PBMCs. This sequence joins TRBV2 and TRBJ2-1; 9 bases agree with TRBD2. The CDR3 is CASRAGGPTNEQFF. CDR3 DNA sequence: TGTGCCAGCAGGGCGGGGGGGCCGACCAATGAGCAGTTCTTC.